The entry below gives a single TCR beta chain sequence along with its context. Measured with immunoSEQ multiplex PCR; TCRdb has only the in-frame clones, and not every one. The table lists over 100,000 clones, just over 85% of them singletons, with about a fifth in the top ten. This sample stems from a study of T cell responses to AZD1222 COVID-19 vaccine. V was shortened by 2 bases and J by 7 bases, with 14 bases between the two germline ends. Germline CDR1 and CDR2: SEHNR and FQNEAQ (reference sequence). CDR3 size: 14 residues. The sample was peripheral blood, taken on day 0 of AZD1222 vaccination. The TCR originated in an adult in good health. The V gene is TRBV7-9, the J gene TRBJ1-2; perhaps TRBD1 as D (5 bases). The chain's CDR3 is CASSLPSGGGGYTF. CDR3 nucleotides: TGTGCCAGCAGCTTACCTTCTGGGGGTGGTGGCTACACCTTC.